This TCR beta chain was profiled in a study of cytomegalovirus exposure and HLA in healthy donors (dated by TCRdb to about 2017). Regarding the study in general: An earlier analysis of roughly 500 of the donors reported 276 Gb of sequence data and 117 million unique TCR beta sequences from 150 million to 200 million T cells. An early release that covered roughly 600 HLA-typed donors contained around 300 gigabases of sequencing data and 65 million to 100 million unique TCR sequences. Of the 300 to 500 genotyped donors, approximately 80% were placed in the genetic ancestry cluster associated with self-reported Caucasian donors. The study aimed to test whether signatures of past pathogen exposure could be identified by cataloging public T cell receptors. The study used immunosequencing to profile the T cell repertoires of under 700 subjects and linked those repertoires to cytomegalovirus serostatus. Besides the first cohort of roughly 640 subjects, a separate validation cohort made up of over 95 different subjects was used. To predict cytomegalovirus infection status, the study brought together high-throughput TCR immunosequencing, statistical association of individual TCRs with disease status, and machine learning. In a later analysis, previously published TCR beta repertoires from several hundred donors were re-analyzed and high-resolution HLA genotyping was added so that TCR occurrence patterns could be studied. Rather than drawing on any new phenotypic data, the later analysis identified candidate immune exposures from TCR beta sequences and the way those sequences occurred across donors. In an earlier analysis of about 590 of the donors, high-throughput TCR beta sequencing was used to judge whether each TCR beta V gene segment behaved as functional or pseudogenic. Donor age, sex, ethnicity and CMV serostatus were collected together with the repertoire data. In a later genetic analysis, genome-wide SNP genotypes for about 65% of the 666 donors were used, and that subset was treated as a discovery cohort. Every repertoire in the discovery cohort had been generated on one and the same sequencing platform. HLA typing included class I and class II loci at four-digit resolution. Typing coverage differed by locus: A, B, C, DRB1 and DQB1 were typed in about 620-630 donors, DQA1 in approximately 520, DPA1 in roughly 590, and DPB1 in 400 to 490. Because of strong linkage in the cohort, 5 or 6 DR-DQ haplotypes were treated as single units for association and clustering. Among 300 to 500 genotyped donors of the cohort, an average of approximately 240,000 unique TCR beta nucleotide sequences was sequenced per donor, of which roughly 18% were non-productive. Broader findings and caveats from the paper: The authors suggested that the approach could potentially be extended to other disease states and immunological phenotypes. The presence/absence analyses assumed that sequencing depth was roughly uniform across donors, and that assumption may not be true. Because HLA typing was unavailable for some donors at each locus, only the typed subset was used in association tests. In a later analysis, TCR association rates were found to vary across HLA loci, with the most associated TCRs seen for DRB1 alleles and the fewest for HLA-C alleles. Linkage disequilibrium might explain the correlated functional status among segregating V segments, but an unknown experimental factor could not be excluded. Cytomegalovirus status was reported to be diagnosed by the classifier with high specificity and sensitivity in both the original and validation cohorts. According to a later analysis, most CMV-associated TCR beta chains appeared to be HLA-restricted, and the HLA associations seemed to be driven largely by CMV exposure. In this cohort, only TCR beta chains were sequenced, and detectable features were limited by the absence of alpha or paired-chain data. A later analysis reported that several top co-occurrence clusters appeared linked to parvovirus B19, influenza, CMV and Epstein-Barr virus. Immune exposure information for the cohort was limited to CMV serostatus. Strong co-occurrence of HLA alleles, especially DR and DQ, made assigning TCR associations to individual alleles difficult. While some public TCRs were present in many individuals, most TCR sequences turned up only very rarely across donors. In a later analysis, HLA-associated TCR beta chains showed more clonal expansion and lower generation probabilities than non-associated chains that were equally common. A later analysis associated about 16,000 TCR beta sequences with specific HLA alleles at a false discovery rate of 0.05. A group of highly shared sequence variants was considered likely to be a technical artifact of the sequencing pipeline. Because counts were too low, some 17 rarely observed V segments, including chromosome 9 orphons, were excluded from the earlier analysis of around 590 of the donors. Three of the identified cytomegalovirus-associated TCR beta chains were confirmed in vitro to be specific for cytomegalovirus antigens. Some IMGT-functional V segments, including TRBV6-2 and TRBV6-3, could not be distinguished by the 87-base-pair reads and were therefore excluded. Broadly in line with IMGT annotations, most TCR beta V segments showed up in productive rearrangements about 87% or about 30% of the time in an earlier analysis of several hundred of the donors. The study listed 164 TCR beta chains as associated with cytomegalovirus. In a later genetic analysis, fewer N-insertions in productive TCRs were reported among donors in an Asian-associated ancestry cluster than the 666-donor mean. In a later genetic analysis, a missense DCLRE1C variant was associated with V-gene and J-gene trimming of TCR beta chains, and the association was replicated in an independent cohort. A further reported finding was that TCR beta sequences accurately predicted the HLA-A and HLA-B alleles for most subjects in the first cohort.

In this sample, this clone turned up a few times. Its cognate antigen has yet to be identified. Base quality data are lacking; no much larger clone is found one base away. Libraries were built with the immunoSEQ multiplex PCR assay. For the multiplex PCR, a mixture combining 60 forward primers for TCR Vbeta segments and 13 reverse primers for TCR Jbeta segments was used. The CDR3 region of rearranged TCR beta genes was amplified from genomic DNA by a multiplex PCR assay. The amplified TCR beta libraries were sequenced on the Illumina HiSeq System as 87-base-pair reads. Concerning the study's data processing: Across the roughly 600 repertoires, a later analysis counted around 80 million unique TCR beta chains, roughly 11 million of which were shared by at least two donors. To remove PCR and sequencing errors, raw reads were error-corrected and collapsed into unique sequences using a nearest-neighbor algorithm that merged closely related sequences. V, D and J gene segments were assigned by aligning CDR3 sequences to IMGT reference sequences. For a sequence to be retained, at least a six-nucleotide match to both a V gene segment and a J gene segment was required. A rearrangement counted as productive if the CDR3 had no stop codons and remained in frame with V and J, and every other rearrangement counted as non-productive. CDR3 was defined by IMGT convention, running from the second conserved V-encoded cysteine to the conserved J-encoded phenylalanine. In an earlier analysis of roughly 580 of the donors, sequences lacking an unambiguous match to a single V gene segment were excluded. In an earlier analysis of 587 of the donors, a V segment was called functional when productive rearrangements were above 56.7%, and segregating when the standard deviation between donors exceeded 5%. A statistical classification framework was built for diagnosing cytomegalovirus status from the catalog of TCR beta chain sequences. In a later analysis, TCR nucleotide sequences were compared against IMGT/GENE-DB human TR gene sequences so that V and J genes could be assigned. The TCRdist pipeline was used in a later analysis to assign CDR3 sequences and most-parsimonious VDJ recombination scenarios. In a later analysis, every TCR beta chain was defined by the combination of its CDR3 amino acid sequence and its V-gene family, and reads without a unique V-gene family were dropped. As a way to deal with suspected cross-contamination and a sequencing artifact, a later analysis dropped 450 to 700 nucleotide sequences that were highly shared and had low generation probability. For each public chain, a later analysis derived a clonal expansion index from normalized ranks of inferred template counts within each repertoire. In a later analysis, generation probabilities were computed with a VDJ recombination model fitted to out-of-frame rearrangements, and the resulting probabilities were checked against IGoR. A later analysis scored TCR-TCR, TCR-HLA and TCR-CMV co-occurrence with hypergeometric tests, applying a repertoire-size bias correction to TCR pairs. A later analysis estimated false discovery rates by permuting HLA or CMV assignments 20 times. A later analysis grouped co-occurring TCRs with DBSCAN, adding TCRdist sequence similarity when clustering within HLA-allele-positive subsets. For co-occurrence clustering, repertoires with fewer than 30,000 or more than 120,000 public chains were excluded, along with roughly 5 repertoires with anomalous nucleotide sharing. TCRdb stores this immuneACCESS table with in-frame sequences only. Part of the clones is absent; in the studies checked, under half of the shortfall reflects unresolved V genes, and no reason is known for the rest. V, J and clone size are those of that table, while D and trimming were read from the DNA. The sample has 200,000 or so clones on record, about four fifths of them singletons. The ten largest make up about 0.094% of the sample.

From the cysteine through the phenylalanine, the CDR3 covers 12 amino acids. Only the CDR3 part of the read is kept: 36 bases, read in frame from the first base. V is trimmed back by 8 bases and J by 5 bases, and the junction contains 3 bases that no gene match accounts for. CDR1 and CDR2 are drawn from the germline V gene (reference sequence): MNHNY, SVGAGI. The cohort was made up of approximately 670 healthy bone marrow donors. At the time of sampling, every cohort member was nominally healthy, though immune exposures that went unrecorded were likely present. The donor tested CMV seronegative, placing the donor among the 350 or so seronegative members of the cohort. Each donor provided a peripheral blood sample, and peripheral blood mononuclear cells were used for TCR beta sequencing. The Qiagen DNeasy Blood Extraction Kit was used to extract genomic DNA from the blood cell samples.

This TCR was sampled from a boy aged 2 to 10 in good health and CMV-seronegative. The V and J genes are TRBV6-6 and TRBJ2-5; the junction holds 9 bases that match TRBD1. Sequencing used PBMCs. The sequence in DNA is TGTGCCAGCGGGACAGGGCCCGAGACCCAGTACTTC. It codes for CASGTGPETQYF.